This section outlines one TCR beta chain sequence together with its context. CDR1 and CDR2 (germline): GTSNPN, SVGIG (reference sequence). This CDR3 comprises 17 residues. Trimming cost V 2 bases and J 5 bases, with 24 bases left between them. The sample originates from a study of OX40 agonist ivuxolimab in advanced cancers. Assay: immunoSEQ multiplex PCR; the TCRdb copy retains only in-frame clones and omits some. Here the sample spans 85,000 to 130,000 clones, 90% being singletons. The chain is built from TRBV30 and TRBJ2-5; TRBD2 might be the D (6 bases). The receptor's source is an adult with an advanced solid tumor such as melanoma, head and neck, liver or kidney cancer. The material was CD4+ or CD8+ T cells sorted from blood, obtained in a trial of the OX40 agonist ivuxolimab. CDR3 sequence reads: CAWSPTSLAVSQETQYF. CDR3 in DNA: TGTGCCTGGAGTCCGACTAGTTTGGCGGTATCCCAGGAGACCCAGTACTTC. Variable domain in full (rest from reference TRBV30 and TRBJ2-5): SQTIHQWPATLVQPVGSPLSLECTVEGTSNPNLYWYRQAAGRGLQLLFYSVGIGQISSEVPQNLSASRPQDRQFILSSKKLLLSDSGFYLCAWSPTSLAVSQETQYFGPGTRLLVL.